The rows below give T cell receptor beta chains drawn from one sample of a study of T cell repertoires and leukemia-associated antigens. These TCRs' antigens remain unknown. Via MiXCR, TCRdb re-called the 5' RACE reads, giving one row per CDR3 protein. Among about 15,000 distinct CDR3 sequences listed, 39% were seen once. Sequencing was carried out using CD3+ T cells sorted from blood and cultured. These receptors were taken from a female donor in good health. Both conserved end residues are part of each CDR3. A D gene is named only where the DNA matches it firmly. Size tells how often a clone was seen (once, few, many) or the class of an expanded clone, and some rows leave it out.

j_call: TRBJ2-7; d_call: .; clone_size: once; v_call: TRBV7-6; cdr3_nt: TGTGCCAGCAGCTTACGGGCGGGACCCTACGAGCAGTACTTC; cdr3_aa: CASSLRAGPYEQYF
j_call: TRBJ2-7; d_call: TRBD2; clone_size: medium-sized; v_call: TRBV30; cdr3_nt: TGTGCCTGGAGTGTGAGGCGGGAGAGCGAGCAGTACTTC; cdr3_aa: CAWSVRRESEQYF
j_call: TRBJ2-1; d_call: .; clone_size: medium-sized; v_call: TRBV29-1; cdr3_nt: TGCAGCGTTATTGGTGAAAATACAAACTACAATGAGCAGTTCTTC; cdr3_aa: CSVIGENTNYNEQFF
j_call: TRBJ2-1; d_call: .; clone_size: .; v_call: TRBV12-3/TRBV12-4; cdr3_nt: TGTGCCAGCACCCCGGCAGTGACCAACAATGAGCAGTTCTTC; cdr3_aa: CASTPAVTNNEQFF
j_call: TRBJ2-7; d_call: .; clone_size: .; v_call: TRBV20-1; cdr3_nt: TGCAGTGCTAGACTCGCCTCGAACTACGAGCAGTACTTC; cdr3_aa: CSARLASNYEQYF
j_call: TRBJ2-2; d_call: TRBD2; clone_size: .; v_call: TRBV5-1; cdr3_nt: TGCGCCAGCAGCTCTCGGACTAGCTCAGATACCGGGGAGCTGTTTTTT; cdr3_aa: CASSSRTSSDTGELFF
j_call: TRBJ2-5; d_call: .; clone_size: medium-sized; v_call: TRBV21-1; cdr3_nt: TGTGCCAGCAGCATAGGGACTAGCGGGAACAATCTTCAAGAGACCCAGTACTTC; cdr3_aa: CASSIGTSGNNLQETQYF
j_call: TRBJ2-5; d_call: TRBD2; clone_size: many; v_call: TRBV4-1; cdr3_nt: TGCGCCAGCAGCCAAGTGTGGCGGGAGTTGGGGGAGACCCAGTACTTC; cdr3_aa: CASSQVWRELGETQYF
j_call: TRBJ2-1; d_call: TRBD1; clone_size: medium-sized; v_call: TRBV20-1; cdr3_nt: TGCAGTGCTAGACAGAGGGACAGGGGCTACAATGAGCAGTTCTTC; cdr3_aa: CSARQRDRGYNEQFF
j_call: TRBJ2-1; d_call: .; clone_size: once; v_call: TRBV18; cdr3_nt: TGTGCCAGCTCACCACAGACACGGGTATTCCCCTACAATGAGCAGTTCTTC; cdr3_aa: CASSPQTRVFPYNEQFF
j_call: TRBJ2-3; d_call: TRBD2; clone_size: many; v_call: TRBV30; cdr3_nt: TGTGCCTGGAGTGCCCCATCACTAGCGGGAGGGCCAGATACGCAGTATTTT; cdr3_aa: CAWSAPSLAGGPDTQYF
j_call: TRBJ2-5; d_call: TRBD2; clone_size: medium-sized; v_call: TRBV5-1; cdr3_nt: TGCGCCAGCAGCTTGGCGATAGCGGGAGATACACAGACCCAGTACTTC; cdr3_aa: CASSLAIAGDTQTQYF
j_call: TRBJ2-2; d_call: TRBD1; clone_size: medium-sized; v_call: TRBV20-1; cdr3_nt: TGCAGTGCTCCTTGGACAGGAGGAACCGGGGAGCTGTTTTTT; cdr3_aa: CSAPWTGGTGELFF
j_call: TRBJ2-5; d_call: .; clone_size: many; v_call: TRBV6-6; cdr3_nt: TGTGCCAGCAGTTATGAGGTACAAGAGACCCAGTACTTC; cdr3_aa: CASSYEVQETQYF
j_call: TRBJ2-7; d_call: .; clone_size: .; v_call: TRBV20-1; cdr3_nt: TGCAGCGCTCATCTCCCGGGGGAGTTAGGCGAGCAGTACTTC; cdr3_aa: CSAHLPGELGEQYF
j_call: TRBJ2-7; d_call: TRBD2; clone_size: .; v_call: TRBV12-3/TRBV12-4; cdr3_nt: TGTGCCAGCAGACCCCTGGGACTAGCGGACTACGAGCAGTACTTC; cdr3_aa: CASRPLGLADYEQYF
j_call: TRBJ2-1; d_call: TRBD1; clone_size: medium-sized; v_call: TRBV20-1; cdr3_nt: TGCAGTGCTGGACAGGGCCGTGGGGGCAATGAGCAGTTCTTC; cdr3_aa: CSAGQGRGGNEQFF
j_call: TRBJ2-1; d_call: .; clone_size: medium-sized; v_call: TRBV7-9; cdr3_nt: TGTGCCAGCAGTATGAGTGGCAATGAGCAGTTCTTC; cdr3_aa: CASSMSGNEQFF
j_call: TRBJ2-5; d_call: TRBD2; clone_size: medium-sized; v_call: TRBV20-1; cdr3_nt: TGCAGTGCTAGCCTAGCGGGAATCCAAGAGACCCAGTACTTC; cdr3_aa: CSASLAGIQETQYF
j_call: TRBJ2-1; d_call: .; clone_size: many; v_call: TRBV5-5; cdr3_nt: TGTGCCAGCAGCTTGGCCTCGTCATATGTCTACAATGAGCAGTTCTTC; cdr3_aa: CASSLASSYVYNEQFF
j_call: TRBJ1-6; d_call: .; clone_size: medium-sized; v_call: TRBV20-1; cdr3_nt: TGCAGTGCTAACAGGGAATCCTATAATTCACCCCTCCACTTT; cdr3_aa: CSANRESYNSPLHF
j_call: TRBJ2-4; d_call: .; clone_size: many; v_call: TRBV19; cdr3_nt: TGTGCCAGTAGTATGGGGATTCTAGCGACAGCCAAAAACATTCAGTACTTC; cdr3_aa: CASSMGILATAKNIQYF
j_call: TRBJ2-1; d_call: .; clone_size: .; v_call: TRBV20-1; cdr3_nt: TGCAGTACTAGTCCCCCAGAGTTGGGTTACAGTGAGCAGTTCTTC; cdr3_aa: CSTSPPELGYSEQFF
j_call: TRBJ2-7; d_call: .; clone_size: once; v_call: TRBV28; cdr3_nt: TGTGTCAGCAGTTCCCCAGAGACAGAGAGGAACGAGCAGTACTTC; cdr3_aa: CVSSSPETERNEQYF
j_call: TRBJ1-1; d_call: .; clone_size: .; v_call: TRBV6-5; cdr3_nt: TGTGCCAGCAGTCCGCACCGGGGGGCTGAAGCTTTCTTC; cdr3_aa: CASSPHRGAEAFF
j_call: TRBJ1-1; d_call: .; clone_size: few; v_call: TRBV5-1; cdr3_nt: TGCGCCAGCAGCTTCGGGGGCGACAGTGTGGCTTTCTTT; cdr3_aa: CASSFGGDSVAFF
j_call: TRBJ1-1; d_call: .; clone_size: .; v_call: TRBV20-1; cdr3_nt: TGCAGTGCGGTTAAGGATATGAACACTGAAGCTTTCTTT; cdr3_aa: CSAVKDMNTEAFF
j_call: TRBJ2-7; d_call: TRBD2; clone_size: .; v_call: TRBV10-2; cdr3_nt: TGCGCCAGCAGTGCCACTAGCGGGGGAAACTACGAGCAGTACTTC; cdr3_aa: CASSATSGGNYEQYF
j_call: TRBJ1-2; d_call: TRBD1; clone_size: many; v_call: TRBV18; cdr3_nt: TGTGCCAGCTCACCAACAGGGGATGGCTATGGCTACACCTTC; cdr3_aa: CASSPTGDGYGYTF
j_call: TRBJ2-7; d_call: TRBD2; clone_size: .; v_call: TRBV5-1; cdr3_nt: TGCGCCAGCAGCTCTGGACGGGGTAGCGGGAGTTCGGGGTTCTACGAGCAGTACTTC; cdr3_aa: CASSSGRGSGSSGFYEQYF
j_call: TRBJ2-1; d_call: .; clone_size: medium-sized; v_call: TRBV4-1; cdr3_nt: TGCGCCAGCAGCCAACCCACTCGGACTAAGGGTGAGCAGTTCTTC; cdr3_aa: CASSQPTRTKGEQFF
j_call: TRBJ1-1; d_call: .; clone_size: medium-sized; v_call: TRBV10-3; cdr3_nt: TGTGCCATCAGCAGCGGGAGCAGGGGACAAACTGAAGCTTTCTTT; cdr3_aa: CAISSGSRGQTEAFF
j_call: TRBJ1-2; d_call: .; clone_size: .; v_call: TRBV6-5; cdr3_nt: TGTGCCAGCAGTTACTCGAAGGGGACGAAACATGGCTACACCTTC; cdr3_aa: CASSYSKGTKHGYTF
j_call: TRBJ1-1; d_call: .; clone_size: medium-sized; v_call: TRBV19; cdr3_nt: TGTGCCAGTACGACAGAGCAGGGGAACACTGAAGCTTTCTTT; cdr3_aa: CASTTEQGNTEAFF
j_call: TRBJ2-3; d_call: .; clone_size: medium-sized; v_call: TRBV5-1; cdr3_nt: TGCGCCAGCAGCTTGGGAGGACTAACTAGCACAGATACGCAGTATTTT; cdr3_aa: CASSLGGLTSTDTQYF
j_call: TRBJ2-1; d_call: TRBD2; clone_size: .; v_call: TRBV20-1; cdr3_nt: TGCAGTGCTTTCCCCTCTAGCGGGAGCGATGAGCAGTTCTTC; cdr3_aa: CSAFPSSGSDEQFF
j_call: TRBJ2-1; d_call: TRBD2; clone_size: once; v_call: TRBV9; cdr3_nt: TGTGCCAGCAGCGCCGGGACTGGCGGGAGTGGAAGGAATGAGCAGTTCTTC; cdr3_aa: CASSAGTGGSGRNEQFF
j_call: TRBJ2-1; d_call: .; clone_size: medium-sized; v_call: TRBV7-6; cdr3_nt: TGTGCCAGCAGCCGTCAACATTCAGGGAGCTCCTACAATGAGCAGTTCTTC; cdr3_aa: CASSRQHSGSSYNEQFF
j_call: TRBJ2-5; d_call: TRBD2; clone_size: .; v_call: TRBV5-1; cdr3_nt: TGCGCCAGCAGCGGTGGGACTAGCGGGAGTCTAAAGACCCAGTACTTC; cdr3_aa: CASSGGTSGSLKTQYF
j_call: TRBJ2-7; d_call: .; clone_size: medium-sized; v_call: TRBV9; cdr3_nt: TGTGCCAGCAGCGGAACAGCGTACACCTACGAGCAGTACTTC; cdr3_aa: CASSGTAYTYEQYF
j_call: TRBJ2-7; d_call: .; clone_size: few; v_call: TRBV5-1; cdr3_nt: TGCGCCAGCAGCTTGCACGCGGCAGCCTACGAGCAGTACTTC; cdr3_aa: CASSLHAAAYEQYF
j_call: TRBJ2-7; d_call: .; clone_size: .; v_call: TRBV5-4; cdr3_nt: TGTGCCAGCAGCCGACAGGCAGGATATATAGGGGAGCAGTACTTC; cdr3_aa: CASSRQAGYIGEQYF
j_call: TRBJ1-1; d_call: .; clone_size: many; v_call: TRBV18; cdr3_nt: TGTGCCAGCTCACCGGGAGGTGAAGCTTTCTTT; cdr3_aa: CASSPGGEAFF
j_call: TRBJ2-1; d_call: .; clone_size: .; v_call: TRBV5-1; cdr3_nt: TGCGCCAGCAGCTTAGCGGGTGCCTACAGTGAGCAGTTCTTC; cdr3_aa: CASSLAGAYSEQFF
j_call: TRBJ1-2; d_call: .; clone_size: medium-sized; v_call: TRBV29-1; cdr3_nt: TGCAGCGTGACTTCCCAGGGTTATGGCTACACCTTC; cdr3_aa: CSVTSQGYGYTF
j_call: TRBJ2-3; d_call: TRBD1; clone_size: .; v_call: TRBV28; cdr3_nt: TGTGCCAGCAGTTTAAAGGGGGCTCCGACAGATACGCAGTATTTC; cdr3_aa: CASSLKGAPTDTQYF
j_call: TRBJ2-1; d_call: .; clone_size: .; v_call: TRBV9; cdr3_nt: TGTGCCAGCAGCGTAGGGACACAAAAATCCTACAATGAGCAGTTCTTC; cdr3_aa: CASSVGTQKSYNEQFF
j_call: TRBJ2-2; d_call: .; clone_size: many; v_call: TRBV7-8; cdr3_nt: TGTGCCAGCAGCTTAGCGGGAGAAAACACCGGGGAGCTGTTTTTT; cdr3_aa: CASSLAGENTGELFF
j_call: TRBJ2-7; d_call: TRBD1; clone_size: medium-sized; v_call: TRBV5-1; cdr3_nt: TGCGCCAGCAGCTTGGACAGGGGAACGGCCTACGAGCAGTACTTC; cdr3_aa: CASSLDRGTAYEQYF
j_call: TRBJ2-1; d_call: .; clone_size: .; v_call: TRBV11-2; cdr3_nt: TGTGCCTACGCCCCTGGGGTCCCGAGCTCCTACAATGAGCAGTTCTTC; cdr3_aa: CAYAPGVPSSYNEQFF
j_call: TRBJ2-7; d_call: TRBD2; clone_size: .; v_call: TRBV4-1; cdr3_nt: TGCGCCAGCAGCCAGCCCGGGGGACTAGCGGGAGGGCACTCCTACGAGCAGTACTTC; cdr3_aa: CASSQPGGLAGGHSYEQYF
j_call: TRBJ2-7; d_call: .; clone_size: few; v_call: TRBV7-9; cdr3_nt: TGTGCCAGCAGCTTAATTTTGGGAGACGAGCAGTACTTC; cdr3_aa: CASSLILGDEQYF
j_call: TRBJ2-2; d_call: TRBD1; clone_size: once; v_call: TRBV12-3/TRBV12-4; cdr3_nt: TGTGCCAGCAGCACCGGGACAGGCGACACCGGGGAGCTGTTTTTT; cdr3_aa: CASSTGTGDTGELFF
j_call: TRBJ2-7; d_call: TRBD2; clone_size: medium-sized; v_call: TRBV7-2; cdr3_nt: TGTGCCAGCAGCTTTTCTAGCGGGGCCTACGAGCAGTACTTC; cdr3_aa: CASSFSSGAYEQYF
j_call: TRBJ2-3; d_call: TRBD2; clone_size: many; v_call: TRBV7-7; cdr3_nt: TGTGCTAGCAGCTCCGGTCCCGGGACTAGCGGGAACGCAGATACGCAGTATTTT; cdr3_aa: CASSSGPGTSGNADTQYF
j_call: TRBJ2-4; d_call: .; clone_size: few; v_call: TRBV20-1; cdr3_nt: TGCAGTGCGCAACCGGGTCTCTGGGGGGCCAAAAACATTCAGTACTTC; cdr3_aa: CSAQPGLWGAKNIQYF
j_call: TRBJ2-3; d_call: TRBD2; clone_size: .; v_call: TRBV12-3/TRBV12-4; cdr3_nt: TGTGCCAGCAGTCCCGGGACTAGCGGGGACACAGATACGCAGTATTTT; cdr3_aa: CASSPGTSGDTDTQYF
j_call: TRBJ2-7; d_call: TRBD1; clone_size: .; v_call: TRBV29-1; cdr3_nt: TGCAGCTTCCGGGACAGGGGAGTCAACGAGCAGTACTTC; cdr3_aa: CSFRDRGVNEQYF